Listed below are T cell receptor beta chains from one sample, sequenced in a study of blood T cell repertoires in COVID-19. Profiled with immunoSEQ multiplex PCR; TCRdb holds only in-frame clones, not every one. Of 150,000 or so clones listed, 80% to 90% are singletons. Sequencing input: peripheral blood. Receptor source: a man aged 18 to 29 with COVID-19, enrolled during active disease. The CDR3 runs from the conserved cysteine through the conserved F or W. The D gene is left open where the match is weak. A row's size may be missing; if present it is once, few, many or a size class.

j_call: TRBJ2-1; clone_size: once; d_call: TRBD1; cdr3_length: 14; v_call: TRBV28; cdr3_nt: TGTGCCACCGCGCGGACAGGGGACTTTAATGAGCAGTTCTTC; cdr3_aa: CATARTGDFNEQFF
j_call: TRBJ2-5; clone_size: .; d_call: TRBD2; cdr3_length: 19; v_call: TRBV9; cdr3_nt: TGTGCCAGCAGCGTAGGGCACAGGACTAGCGGGAGACGGGGAGAGACCCAGTACTTC; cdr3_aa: CASSVGHRTSGRRGETQYF
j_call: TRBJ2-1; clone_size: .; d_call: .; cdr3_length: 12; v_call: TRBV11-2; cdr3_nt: TGTGCCAGCAGCTTAGACGGTCTAGAGCAGTTCTTC; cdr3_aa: CASSLDGLEQFF
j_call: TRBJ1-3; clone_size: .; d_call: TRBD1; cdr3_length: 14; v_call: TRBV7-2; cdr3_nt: TGTGCCAGCAGCTCCGGGACAGGTGGAAACACCATATATTTT; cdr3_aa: CASSSGTGGNTIYF
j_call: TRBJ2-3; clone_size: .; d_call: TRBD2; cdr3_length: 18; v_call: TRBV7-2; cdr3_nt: TGTGCCAGCAGCTTACGATCCGGGACTAGCGGCAGCACAGATACGCAGTATTTT; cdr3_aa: CASSLRSGTSGSTDTQYF
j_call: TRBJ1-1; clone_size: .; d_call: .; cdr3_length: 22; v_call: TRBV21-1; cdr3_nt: TGTGCCAGCAGCTCTAGGGGGAGGGACAGGGGTAGATTGAGATTGAGAGACACTGAAGCTTTCTTT; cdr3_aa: CASSSRGRDRGRLRLRDTEAFF
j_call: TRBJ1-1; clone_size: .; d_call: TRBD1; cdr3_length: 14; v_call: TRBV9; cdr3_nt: TGTGCCAGCAGCGTAACAACAGGGGATACTGAAGCTTTCTTT; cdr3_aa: CASSVTTGDTEAFF
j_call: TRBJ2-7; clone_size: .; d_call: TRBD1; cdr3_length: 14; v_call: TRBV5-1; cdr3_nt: TGCGCCAGCAGCTACAGGGGGCAGACCTACGAGCAGTACTTC; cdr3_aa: CASSYRGQTYEQYF
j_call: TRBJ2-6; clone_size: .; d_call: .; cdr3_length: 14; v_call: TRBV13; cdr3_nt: TGTGCCAGCAGCCCCTCCTCTGGGGCCAACGTCCTGACTTTC; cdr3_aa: CASSPSSGANVLTF
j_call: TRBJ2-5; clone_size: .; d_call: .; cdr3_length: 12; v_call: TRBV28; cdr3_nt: TGTGCCAGCAGTTTAATTCGGGAGACCCAGTACTTC; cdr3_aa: CASSLIRETQYF
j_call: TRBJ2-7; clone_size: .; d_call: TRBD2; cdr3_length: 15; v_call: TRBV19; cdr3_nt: TGTGCCAGTAGTATAGGTTCTAGCGGGGCCTACGAGCAGTACTTC; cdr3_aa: CASSIGSSGAYEQYF
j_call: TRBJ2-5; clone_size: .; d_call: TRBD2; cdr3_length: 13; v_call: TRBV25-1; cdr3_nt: TGTGCCAGCGGGGAGGGGTGGGGAGAGACCCAGTACTTC; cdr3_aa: CASGEGWGETQYF
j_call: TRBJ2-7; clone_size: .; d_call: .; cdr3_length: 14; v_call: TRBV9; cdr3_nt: TGTGCCAGCAGCGCAGGTCCGGCTGCCTACGAGCAGTACTTC; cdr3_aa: CASSAGPAAYEQYF
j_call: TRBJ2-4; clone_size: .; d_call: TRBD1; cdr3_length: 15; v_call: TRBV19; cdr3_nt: TGTGCCAGTACCCAACAGGGGGCTGCCAAAAACATTCAGTACTTC; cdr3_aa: CASTQQGAAKNIQYF
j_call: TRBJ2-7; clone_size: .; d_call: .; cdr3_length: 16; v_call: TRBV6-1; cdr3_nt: TGTGCCAGCAGTGAAGTTTTACGAGCGCCCACCTACGAGCAGTACTTC; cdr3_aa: CASSEVLRAPTYEQYF
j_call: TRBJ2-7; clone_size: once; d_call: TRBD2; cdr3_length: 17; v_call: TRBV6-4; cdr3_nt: TGTGCCAGTCCAATACCTGCCCCGACTAGCGGGAAGGGGGAGCAGTACTTC; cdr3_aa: CASPIPAPTSGKGEQYF
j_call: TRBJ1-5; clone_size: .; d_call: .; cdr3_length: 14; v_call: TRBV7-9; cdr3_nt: TGTGCCAGCAGCAACCAGGACAGCTATCAGCCCCAGCATTTT; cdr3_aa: CASSNQDSYQPQHF